The clone carrying this T cell receptor (beta chain) was seen a handful of times. Isolated RNA was reverse transcribed in full, so expressed TCRB transcripts were sequenced. Produced via immunoSEQ multiplex PCR; TCRdb's table is partial and in-frame only. The table has roughly 380,000 clones, around a fifth seen once. The data originate from a study of beta chain features in type 1 diabetes. The CDR3 sequence is 15 residues long. Germline loops: CDR1 KGHSH, CDR2 LQKENI. The V and J ends lost 3 bases and 2 bases respectively, with 14 bases between them. This sequence was found in a woman aged 18-29 years in good health. The chain links TRBV18 to TRBJ2-7, with D unclear. The sequenced material came from naive CD4+ T cells from blood. CDR3 nucleotide sequence: TGTGCCAGCTCACCCGCCAGACAAGGCGCCTACGAGCAGTACTTC. It is translated as CASSPARQGAYEQYF. The full variable domain, rest sourced from reference TRBV18 and TRBJ2-7, is NAGVMQNPRHLVRRRGQEARLRCSPMKGHSHVYWYRQLPEEGLKFMVYLQKENIIDESGMPKERFSAEFPKEGPSILRIQQVVRGDSAAYFCASSPARQGAYEQYFGPGTRLTVT.